This is a list of T cell receptor beta chains from one sample in a study of identical twins. From the 5' RACE reads, TCRdb called clonotypes with MiXCR, one entry per CDR3 protein. The sample lists about 1.7 million distinct CDR3 sequences; under 35% were seen once. Source material: cord blood. Source of these receptors: a newborn girl in good health. Each CDR3 is given with its conserved first and last residue. A D gene is named only where the DNA matches it firmly. Rows may omit the clone size; those that give it use once, few, many or a size class.

TRBV28	TRBJ2-5	TRBD2	few	TGTGCCAGCAGCCCACAAAGACTTAGCGGGAGGAAATTGTACGAGACCCAGTACTTC	CASSPQRLSGRKLYETQYF
TRBV5-1	TRBJ1-2	-	few	TGCGCCAGCAGCTTGGCGGGGGTGCTGGCTTATGGCTACACCTTC	CASSLAGVLAYGYTF
TRBV24-1	TRBJ1-2	-	few	TGTGCCACCAGTGAGGGCAGGGAATATGGCTACACCTTC	CATSEGREYGYTF
TRBV7-9	TRBJ2-1	TRBD2	many	TGTGCCAGCAGCTTAGCCCGGGACTATTACAATGAGCAGTTCTTC	CASSLARDYYNEQFF
TRBV27	TRBJ1-6	-	once	TGTGCCAGCAGTCCTGTAAGGGCGGGGAATTCGCCCCTCCACTTT	CASSPVRAGNSPLHF
TRBV3-1	TRBJ2-1	-	-	TGTGTCAGCAGCCAGGAAGGCTACCTTACCTACAATGAGCAGTTCTTC	CVSSQEGYLTYNEQFF
TRBV5-1	TRBJ2-3	TRBD1	few	TGCGCCAGCAGCGCGTTAGGGACAGGCAGCACAGATACGCAGTATTTT	CASSALGTGSTDTQYF
TRBV5-1	TRBJ2-3	TRBD1	-	TGCGCCAGCAGCTTGAGACAGGGGGTACGGCGAGATACGCAGTATTTT	CASSLRQGVRRDTQYF
TRBV19	TRBJ1-2	-	-	TGTGCCAGTAGTATGGGAACAGGGTTCCTTTATGGCTACACCTTC	CASSMGTGFLYGYTF
TRBV20-1	TRBJ2-7	-	few	TGCAGTGCTAGCGGTAGTAGTGGGTACGAGCAGTACTTC	CSASGSSGYEQYF
TRBV30	TRBJ1-2	-	-	TGTGCCTGGAGTATCGCCGGGCTTCTCTTCTCCTATGGCTACACCTTC	CAWSIAGLLFSYGYTF
TRBV20-1	TRBJ2-7	TRBD2	-	TGCAGTGCAAACCTCCCTAGCGGGTCCTCCTACGAGCAGTACTTC	CSANLPSGSSYEQYF
TRBV24-1	TRBJ2-7	-	-	TGTGCCACCGCCGCCGGGGGATCCTACAATGAGCAGTACTTC	CATAAGGSYNEQYF
TRBV12-5	TRBJ2-5	TRBD2	-	TGTGCTAGTGCCCCAAGCGGGGGGGCTTTAGAGACCCAGTACTTC	CASAPSGGALETQYF
TRBV20-1	TRBJ1-6	-	-	TGCAGTGCTAGCGCCAGATGGGAGGGGAATTCACCCCTCCACTTT	CSASARWEGNSPLHF